This T cell receptor (beta chain) was captured in a study of blood T cell repertoires in COVID-19. In the study overall: Spain, Italy and the United States supplied samples that represented acute and convalescent COVID-19. The cDNA or gDNA used as material had been derived from T cells, B-cell-depleted T cells, or PBMCs.

Authors' methods: Quantification of nucleated cells was approximated via reference gene primer amplification. Profiled with immunoSEQ multiplex PCR; TCRdb holds only in-frame clones, not every one. V, J and clone size reflect that table, while D and trimming were determined from the DNA. The repertoire holds roughly 71,000 clones, with roughly 86% as singletons. The germline gives CDR1 SGHTA, CDR2 FQGTGA. The CDR3 extends over 17 amino acids. J lost 7 bases, V lost 4 bases, and 13 bases had no gene match. This sequence was found in a man in his fifties or sixties with acute or convalescent COVID-19. The sample was peripheral blood. The V call is TRBV7-3, the J call TRBJ2-1; 10 bases map to TRBD2. Here the CDR3 DNA reads TGTGCCAGCAGCTATGATTCCAGCGGGGGGGCTCTTAATGAGCAGTTCTTC. Residues: CASSYDSSGGALNEQFF.